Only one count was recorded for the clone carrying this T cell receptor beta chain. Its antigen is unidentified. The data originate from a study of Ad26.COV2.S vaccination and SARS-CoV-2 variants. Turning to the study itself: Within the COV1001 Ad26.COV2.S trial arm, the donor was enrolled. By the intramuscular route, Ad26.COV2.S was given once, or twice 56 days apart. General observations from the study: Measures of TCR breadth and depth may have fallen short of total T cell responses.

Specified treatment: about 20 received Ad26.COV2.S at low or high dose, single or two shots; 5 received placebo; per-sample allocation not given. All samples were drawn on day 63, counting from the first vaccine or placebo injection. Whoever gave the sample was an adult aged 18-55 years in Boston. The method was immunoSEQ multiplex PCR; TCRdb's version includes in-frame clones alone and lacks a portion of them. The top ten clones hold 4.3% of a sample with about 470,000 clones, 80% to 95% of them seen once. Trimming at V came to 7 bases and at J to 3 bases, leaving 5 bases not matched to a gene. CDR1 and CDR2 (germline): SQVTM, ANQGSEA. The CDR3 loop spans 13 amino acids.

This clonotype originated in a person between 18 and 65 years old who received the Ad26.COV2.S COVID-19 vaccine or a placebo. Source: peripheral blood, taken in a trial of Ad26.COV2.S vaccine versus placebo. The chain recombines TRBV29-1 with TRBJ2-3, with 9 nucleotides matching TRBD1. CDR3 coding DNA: TGCAGCGCGAAGACAGGGGGGACAGATACGCAGTATTTT. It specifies CSAKTGGTDTQYF.